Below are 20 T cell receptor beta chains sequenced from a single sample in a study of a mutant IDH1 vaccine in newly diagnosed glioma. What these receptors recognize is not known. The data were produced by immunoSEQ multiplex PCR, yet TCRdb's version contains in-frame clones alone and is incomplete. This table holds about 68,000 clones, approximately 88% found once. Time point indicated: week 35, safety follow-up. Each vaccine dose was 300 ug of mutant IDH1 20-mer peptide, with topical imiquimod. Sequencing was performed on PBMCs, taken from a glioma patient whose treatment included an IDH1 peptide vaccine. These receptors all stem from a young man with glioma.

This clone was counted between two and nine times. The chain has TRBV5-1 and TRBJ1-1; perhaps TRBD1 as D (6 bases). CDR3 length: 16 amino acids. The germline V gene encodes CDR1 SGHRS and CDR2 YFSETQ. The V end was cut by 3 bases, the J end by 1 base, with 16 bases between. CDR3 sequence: CASSSTSGQRNTEAFF. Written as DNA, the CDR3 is TGCGCCAGCAGCTCAACCAGCGGACAGAGGAACACTGAAGCTTTCTTT.

The CDR3 spells CASSISGSPTDTQYF. The CDR3 DNA sequence: TGTGCCAGTAGTATTAGTGGCAGCCCCACAGATACGCAGTATTTT. The gene calls are TRBV19 and TRBJ2-3; no definite D call. Germline assignment: CDR1 LNHDA and CDR2 SQIVND (reference sequence). The CDR3 is 15 residues long. With 3 bases removed from V and 2 bases from J, the gap between germline ends came to 12 bases.

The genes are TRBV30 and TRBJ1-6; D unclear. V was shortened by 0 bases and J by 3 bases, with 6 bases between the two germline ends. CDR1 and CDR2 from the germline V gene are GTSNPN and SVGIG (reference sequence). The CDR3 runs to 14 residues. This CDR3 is CAWSVQLYNSPLHF. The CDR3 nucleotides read TGTGCCTGGAGTGTCCAGCTCTATAATTCACCCCTCCACTTT. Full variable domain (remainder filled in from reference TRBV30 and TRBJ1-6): SQTIHQWPATLVQPVGSPLSLECTVEGTSNPNLYWYRQAAGRGLQLLFYSVGIGQISSEVPQNLSASRPQDRQFILSSKKLLLSDSGFYLCAWSVQLYNSPLHFGNGTRLTVT.

CDR3 DNA: TGCGCCAGCATGGGACTAGCGGGCGGCCGCGACGAGCAGTACTTC. This sequence encodes CASMGLAGGRDEQYF. This rearrangement joins TRBV5-1 to TRBJ2-7, with TRBD2 matching over 12 bases. The CDR3 length is 15 residues. Germline assignment: CDR1 SGHRS and CDR2 YFSETQ. V lost 6 bases to trimming and J lost 5 bases; unmatched junction nucleotides: 9.

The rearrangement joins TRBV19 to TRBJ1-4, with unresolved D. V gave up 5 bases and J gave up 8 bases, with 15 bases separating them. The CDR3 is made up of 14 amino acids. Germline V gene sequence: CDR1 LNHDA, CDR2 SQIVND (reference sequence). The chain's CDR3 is CASSSDIIGEKLFF. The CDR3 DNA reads TGTGCCAGTAGTTCAGACATCATAGGCGAAAAACTGTTTTTT. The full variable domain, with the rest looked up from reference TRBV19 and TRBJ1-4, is DGGITQSPKYLFRKEGQNVTLSCEQNLNHDAMYWYRQDPGQGLRLIYYSQIVNDFQKGDIAEGYSVSREKKESFPLTVTSAQKNPTAFYLCASSSDIIGEKLFFGSGTQLSVL.

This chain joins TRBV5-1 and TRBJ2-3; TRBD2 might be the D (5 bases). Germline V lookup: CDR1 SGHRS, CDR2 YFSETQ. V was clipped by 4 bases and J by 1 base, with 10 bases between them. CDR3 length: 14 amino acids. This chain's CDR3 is CASSLGARTDTQYF. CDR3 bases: TGCGCCAGCAGCCTGGGAGCCCGCACAGATACGCAGTATTTT.

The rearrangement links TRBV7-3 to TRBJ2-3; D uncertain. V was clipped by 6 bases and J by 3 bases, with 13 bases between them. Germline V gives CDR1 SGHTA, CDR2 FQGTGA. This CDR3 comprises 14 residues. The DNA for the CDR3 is TGTGCCAGCAGTTATGGCTTTCAGACAGATACGCAGTATTTT. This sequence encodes CASSYGFQTDTQYF.

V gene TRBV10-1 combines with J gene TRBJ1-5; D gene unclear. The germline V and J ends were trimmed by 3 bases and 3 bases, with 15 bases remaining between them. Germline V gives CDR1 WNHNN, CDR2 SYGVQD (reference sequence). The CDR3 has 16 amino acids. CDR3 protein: CASSEYKNPLNQPQHF. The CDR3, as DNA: TGCGCCAGCAGTGAATACAAAAACCCACTCAATCAGCCCCAGCATTTT.

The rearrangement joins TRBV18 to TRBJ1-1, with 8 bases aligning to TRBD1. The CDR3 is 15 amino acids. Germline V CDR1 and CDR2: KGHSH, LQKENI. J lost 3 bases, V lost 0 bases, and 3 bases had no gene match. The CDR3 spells CASSPPIQGDTEAFF. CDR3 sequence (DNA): TGTGCCAGCTCACCACCGATACAGGGGGACACTGAAGCTTTCTTT.

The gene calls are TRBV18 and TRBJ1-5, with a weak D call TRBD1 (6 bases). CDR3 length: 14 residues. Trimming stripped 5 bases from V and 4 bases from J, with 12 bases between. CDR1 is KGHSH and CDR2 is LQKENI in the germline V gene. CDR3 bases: TGTGCCAGCTCAGGGGACATCAGTAATCAGCCCCAGCATTTT. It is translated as CASSGDISNQPQHF.

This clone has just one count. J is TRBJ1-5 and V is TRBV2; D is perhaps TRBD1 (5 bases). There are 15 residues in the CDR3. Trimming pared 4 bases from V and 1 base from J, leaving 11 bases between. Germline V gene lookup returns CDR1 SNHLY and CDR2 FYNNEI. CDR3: CASSGAGWSNQPQHF. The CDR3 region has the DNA TGTGCCAGCAGTGGAGCAGGGTGGAGCAATCAGCCCCAGCATTTT.

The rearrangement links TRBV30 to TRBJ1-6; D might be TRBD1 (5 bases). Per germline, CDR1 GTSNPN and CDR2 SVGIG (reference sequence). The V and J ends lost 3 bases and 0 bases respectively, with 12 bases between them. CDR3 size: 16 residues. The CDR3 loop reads CAWRGTLSSYNSPLHF. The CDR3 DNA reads TGTGCCTGGAGAGGGACTTTAAGCTCCTATAATTCACCCCTCCACTTT.

Here the CDR3 reads CASSARQGDGYTF. CDR3 DNA: TGTGCCAGCAGTGCGAGACAGGGGGATGGCTACACCTTC. This chain links TRBV5-5 with TRBJ1-2; 9 bases agree with TRBD1. Trimming took 5 bases from V and 6 from J; bases not matched to a gene: 5. Germline V gene data show CDR1 as SGHKS and CDR2 as YYEKEE (reference sequence). The CDR3 covers 13 residues.

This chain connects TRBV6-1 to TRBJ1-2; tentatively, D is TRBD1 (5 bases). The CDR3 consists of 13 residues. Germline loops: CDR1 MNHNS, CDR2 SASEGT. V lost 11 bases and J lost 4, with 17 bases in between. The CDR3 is CAATGSLLYGYTF. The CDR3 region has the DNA TGTGCCGCTACAGGATCCCTCCTCTATGGCTACACCTTC.

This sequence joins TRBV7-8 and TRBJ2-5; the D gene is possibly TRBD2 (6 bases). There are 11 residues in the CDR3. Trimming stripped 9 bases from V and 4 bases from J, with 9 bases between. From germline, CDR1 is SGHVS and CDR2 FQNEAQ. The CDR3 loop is CASFGGETQYF. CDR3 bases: TGTGCCAGTTTCGGGGGAGAGACCCAGTACTTC.

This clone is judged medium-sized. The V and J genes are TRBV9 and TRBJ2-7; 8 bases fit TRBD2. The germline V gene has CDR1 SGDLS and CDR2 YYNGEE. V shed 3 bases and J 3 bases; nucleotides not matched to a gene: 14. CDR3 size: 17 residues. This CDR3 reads CASSGGLLPGLDYEQYF. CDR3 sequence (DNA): TGTGCCAGCAGCGGGGGACTCTTGCCGGGACTAGACTACGAGCAGTACTTC.

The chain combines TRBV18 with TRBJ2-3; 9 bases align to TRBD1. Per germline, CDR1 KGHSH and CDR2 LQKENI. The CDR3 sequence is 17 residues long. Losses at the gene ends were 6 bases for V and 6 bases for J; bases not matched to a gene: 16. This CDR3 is CASSQFGTGPGYDTQYF. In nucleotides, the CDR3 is TGTGCCAGCTCCCAATTCGGGACAGGGCCAGGTTATGATACGCAGTATTTT.

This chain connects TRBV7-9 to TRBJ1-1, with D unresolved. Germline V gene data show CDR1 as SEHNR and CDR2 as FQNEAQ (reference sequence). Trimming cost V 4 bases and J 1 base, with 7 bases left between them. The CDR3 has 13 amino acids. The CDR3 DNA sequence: TGTGCCAGCAGCTCCCCCTCGAACACTGAAGCTTTCTTT. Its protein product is CASSSPSNTEAFF.

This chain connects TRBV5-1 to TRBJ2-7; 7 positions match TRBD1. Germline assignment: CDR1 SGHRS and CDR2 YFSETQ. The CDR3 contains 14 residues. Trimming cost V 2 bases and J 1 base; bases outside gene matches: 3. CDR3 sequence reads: CASSFWTGSYEQYF. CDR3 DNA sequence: TGCGCCAGCAGCTTTTGGACAGGTTCCTACGAGCAGTACTTC.

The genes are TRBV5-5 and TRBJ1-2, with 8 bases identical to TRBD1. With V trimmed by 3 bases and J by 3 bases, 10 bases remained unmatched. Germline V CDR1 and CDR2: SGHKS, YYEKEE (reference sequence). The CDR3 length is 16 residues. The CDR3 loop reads CASSSGDRGDDYGYTF. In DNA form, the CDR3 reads TGTGCCAGCAGCTCGGGAGACAGGGGCGACGACTATGGCTACACCTTC.